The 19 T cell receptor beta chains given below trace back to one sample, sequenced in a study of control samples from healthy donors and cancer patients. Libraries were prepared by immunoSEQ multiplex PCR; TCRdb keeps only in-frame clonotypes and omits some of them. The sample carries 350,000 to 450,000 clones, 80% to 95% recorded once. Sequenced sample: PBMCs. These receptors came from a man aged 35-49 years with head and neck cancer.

CDR3 in DNA: TGTGCCAGCAGCGTAGGGTGGGGGGCGATTGGCTACACCTTC. Translating it yields CASSVGWGAIGYTF. The V gene is TRBV9, the J gene TRBJ1-2, with D possibly being TRBD1 (6 bases). Trimming left V 0 bases short and J 7 bases short, with 13 bases between. The germline gives CDR1 SGDLS, CDR2 YYNGEE. The CDR3 is made up of 14 amino acids.

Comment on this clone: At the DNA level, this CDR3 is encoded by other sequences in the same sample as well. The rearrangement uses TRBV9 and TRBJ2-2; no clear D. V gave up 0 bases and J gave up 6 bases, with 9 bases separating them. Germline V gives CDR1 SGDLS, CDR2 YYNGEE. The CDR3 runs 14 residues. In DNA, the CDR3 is TGTGCCAGCAGCGTAGTTCTGGGGTCCGGGGAGCTGTTTTTT. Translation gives CASSVVLGSGELFF.

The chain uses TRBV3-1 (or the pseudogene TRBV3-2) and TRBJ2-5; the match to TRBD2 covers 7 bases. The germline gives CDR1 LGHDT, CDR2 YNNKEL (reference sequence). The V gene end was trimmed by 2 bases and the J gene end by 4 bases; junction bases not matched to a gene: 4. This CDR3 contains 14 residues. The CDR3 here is CASSQRGGAETQYF. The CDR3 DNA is TGTGCCAGCAGCCAACGGGGAGGGGCAGAGACCCAGTACTTC.

The DNA for the CDR3 is TGTGCCAGCAGCCAATCGGGACTCAATCAGCCCCAGCATTTT. Amino acid sequence: CASSQSGLNQPQHF. The chain is built from TRBV3-1 (or the pseudogene TRBV3-2) and TRBJ1-5; possible D gene TRBD1, 5 bases. CDR3 length equals 14 residues. Germline V gene sequence: CDR1 LGHDT, CDR2 YNNKEL (reference sequence). Trimming removed 2 bases from V and 3 bases from J, with 8 bases in between.

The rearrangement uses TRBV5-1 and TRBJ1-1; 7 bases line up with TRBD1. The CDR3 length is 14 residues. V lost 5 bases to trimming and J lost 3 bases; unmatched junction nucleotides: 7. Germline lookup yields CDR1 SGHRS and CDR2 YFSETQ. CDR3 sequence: CASSSQGEYTEAFF. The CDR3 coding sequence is TGCGCCAGCAGTTCTCAGGGGGAGTACACTGAAGCTTTCTTT. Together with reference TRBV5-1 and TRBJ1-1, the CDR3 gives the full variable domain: KAGVTQTPRYLIKTRGQQVTLSCSPISGHRSVSWYQQTPGQGLQFLFEYFSETQRNKGNFPGRFSGRQFSNSRSEMNVSTLELGDSALYLCASSSQGEYTEAFFGQGTRLTVV.

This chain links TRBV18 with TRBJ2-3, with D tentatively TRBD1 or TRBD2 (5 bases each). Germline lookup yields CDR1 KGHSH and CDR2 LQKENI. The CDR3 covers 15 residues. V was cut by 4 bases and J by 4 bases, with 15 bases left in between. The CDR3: CASSLDGTGPDTQYF. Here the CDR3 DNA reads TGTGCCAGCTCACTCGACGGGACGGGGCCAGATACGCAGTATTTT.

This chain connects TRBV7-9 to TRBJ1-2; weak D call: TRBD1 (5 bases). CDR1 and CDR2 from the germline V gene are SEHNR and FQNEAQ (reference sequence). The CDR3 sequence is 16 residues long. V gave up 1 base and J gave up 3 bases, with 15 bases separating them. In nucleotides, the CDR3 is TGTGCCAGCAGCTTAGGTTCTGGGGGTTTGGACTATGGCTACACCTTC. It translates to CASSLGSGGLDYGYTF. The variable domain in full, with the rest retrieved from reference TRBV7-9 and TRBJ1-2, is DTGVSQNPRHKITKRGQNVTFRCDPISEHNRLYWYRQTLGQGPEFLTYFQNEAQLEKSRLLSDRFSAERPKGSFSTLEIQRTEQGDSAMYLCASSLGSGGLDYGYTFGSGTRLTVV.

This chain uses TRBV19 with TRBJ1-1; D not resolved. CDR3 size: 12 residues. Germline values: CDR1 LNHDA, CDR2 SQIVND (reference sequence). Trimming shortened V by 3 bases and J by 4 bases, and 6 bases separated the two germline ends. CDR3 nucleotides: TGTGCCAGTAGTATTGGGGTCACTGAAGCTTTCTTT. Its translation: CASSIGVTEAFF.

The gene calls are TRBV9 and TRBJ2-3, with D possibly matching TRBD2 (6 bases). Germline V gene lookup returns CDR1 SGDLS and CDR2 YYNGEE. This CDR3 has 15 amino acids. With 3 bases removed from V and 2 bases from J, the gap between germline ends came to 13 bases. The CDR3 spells CASSGPGLTTDTQYF. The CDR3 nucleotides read TGTGCCAGCAGCGGACCGGGACTTACCACAGATACGCAGTATTTT. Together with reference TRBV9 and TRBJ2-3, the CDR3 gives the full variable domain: DSGVTQTPKHLITATGQRVTLRCSPRSGDLSVYWYQQSLDQGLQFLIQYYNGEERAKGNILERFSAQQFPDLHSELNLSSLELGDSALYFCASSGPGLTTDTQYFGPGTRLTVL.

The CDR3 protein is CASSNSNQPQHF. The CDR3 bases are TGTGCCAGCAGTAACAGCAATCAGCCCCAGCATTTT. The chain combines TRBV6-5 with TRBJ1-5; D is unresolved. In germline, CDR1 is MNHEY, CDR2 SVGAGI. Trimming pared 5 bases from V and 1 base from J, leaving 3 bases between. This CDR3 comprises 12 residues.

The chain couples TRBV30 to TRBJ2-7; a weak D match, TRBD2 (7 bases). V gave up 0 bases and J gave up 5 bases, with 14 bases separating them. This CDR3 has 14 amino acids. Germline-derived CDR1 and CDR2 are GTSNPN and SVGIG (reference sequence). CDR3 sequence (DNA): TGTGCCTGGAGTGTAAAGGGGGGGTCCCACGAGCAGTACTTC. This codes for CAWSVKGGSHEQYF.

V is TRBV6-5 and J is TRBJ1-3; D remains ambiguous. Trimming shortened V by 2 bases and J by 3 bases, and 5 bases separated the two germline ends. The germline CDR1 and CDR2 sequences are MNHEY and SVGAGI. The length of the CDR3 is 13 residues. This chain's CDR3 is CASSYMGGNTIYF. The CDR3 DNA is TGTGCCAGCAGTTACATGGGTGGAAACACCATATATTTT.

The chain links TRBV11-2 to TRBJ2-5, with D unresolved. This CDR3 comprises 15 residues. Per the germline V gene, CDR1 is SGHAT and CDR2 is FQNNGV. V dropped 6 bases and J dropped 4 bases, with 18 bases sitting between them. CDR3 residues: CASSSRYPAGETQYF. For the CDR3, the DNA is TGTGCCAGCAGTTCGAGATACCCGGCCGGAGAGACCCAGTACTTC.

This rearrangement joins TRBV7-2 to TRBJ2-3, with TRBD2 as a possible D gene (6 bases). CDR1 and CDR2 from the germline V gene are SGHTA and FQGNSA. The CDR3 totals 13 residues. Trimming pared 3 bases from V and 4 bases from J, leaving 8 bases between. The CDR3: CASSFGSADTQYF. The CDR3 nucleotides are TGTGCCAGCAGCTTCGGGAGTGCAGATACGCAGTATTTT. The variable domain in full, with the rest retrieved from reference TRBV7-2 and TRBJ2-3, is GAGVSQSPSNKVTEKGKDVELRCDPISGHTALYWYRQSLGQGLEFLIYFQGNSAPDKSGLPSDRFSAERTGGSVSTLTIQRTQQEDSAVYLCASSFGSADTQYFGPGTRLTVL.

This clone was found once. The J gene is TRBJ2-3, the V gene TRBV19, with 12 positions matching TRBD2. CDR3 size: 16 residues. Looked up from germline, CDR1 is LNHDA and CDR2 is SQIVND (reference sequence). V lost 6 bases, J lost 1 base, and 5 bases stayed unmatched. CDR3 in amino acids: CASRTSGGPGTDTQYF. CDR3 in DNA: TGTGCCAGTAGGACTAGCGGGGGACCGGGCACAGATACGCAGTATTTT. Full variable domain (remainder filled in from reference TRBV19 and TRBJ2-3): DGGITQSPKYLFRKEGQNVTLSCEQNLNHDAMYWYRQDPGQGLRLIYYSQIVNDFQKGDIAEGYSVSREKKESFPLTVTSAQKNPTAFYLCASRTSGGPGTDTQYFGPGTRLTVL.

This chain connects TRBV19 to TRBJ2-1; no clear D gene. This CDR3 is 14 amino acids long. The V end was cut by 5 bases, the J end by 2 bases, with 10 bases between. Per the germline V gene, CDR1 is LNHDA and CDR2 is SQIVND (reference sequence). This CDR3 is CASSADGTYNEQFF. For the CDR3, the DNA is TGTGCCAGTAGTGCGGACGGAACCTACAATGAGCAGTTCTTC.

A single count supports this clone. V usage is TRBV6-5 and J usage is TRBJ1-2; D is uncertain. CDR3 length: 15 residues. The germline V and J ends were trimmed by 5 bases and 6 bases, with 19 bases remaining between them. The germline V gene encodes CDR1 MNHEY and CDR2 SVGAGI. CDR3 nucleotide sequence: TGTGCCAGCAGTCAGACTTCTCTCGGCGGTGATGGCTACACCTTC. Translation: CASSQTSLGGDGYTF.

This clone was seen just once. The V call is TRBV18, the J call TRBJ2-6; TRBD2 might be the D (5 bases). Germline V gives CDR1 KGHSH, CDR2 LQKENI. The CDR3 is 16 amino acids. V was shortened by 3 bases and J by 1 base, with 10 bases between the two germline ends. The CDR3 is CASSPLTGSGANVLTF. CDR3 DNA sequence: TGTGCCAGCTCACCCTTGACGGGGTCTGGGGCCAACGTCCTGACTTTC.

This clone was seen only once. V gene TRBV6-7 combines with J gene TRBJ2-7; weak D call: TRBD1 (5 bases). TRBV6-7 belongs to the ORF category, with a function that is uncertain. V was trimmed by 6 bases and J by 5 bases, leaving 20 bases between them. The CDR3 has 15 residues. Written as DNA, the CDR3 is TGTGCCAGCAGCACCACCCCCAGGGCCCTCCACGAGCAGTACTTC. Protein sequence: CASSTTPRALHEQYF.